These 13 T cell receptor beta chains were sequenced from one sample in a study of blood T cell repertoires in COVID-19. Clones were sequenced by immunoSEQ multiplex PCR, and TCRdb holds only the in-frame ones, with some missing. This sample has roughly 63,000 clones, with 85% to 90% found just once. The sample taken for sequencing was peripheral blood. These receptors originate from a man aged 50 or older with acute or convalescent COVID-19.

The chain has TRBV6-2 or TRBV6-3 and TRBJ2-2; 8 positions agree with TRBD1. This CDR3 contains 18 residues. Germline trimming cut 5 bases from V and 3 bases from J; bases unmatched to any gene: 14. Germline CDR1 MNHEY, CDR2 SVGEGT. The DNA of the CDR3 is TGTGCCAGCAGTCCACCGTCCCCCAGGGGGCAGTACACCGGGGAGCTGTTTTTT. Its translation: CASSPPSPRGQYTGELFF.

This clone was detected once. This chain links TRBV6-5 with TRBJ2-3; 11 bases fit TRBD2. The CDR3 runs to 15 residues. The V gene's germline CDR1 is MNHEY and CDR2 SVGAGI. With 6 bases clipped from V and 2 bases from J, the junction kept 4 bases outside the gene matches. In DNA, the CDR3 is TGTGCCAGCAGGTTAGCGGGAGGGTCCACAGATACGCAGTATTTT. This translates into CASRLAGGSTDTQYF.

In its sample, this clone was seen once. The CDR3 loop reads CASESGLGNEQFF. The CDR3 nucleotides read TGTGCCAGTGAATCGGGATTGGGGAATGAGCAGTTCTTC. This chain links TRBV28 with TRBJ2-1, with TRBD2 as a possible D gene (5 bases). V was trimmed by 9 bases and J by 7 bases, leaving 16 bases between them. From germline, CDR1 is MDHEN and CDR2 SYDVKM. The CDR3 runs to 13 residues.

The chain uses TRBV6-1 and TRBJ2-3, with 7 bases aligning to TRBD1. Germline trimming cut 1 base from V and 0 bases from J; bases unmatched to any gene: 1. Germline V gene lookup returns CDR1 MNHNS and CDR2 SASEGT. The CDR3 loop spans 15 amino acids. CDR3 loop: CASSEEDRSTDTQYF. For the CDR3, the DNA is TGTGCCAGCAGTGAAGAGGACAGGAGCACAGATACGCAGTATTTT.

The V and J genes are TRBV5-5 and TRBJ1-6; D not resolved. Trimming left V 0 bases short and J 3 bases short, with 13 bases between. CDR1 is SGHKS, CDR2 YYEKEE, per germline (reference sequence). The CDR3 consists of 17 residues. The CDR3 DNA is TGTGCCAGCAGCTTGGGGGGTGCGGGGATCTATAATTCACCCCTCCACTTT. Encoded protein: CASSLGGAGIYNSPLHF.

V gene TRBV19 combines with J gene TRBJ1-5; unclear D gene. There are 13 residues in the CDR3. Germline-derived CDR1 and CDR2 are LNHDA and SQIVND (reference sequence). V was clipped by 8 bases and J by 3 bases, with 11 bases between them. This CDR3 is CASSQWANQPQHF. The CDR3, as DNA: TGTGCCAGTTCTCAATGGGCCAATCAGCCCCAGCATTTT.

The rearrangement links TRBV18 to TRBJ2-2, with TRBD2 matching 9 bases. This CDR3 has 15 residues. The germline V gene has CDR1 KGHSH and CDR2 LQKENI. The J segment lost 5 bases and the V segment lost 5 bases, leaving 6 bases of the junction unmatched. CDR3 in amino acids: CASSNSGSVTGELFF. The CDR3 coding sequence is TGTGCCAGCTCAAATAGCGGGAGTGTGACCGGGGAGCTGTTTTTT.

This chain joins TRBV15 and TRBJ2-1; D remains unclear. CDR3 length: 13 amino acids. V was clipped by 2 bases and J by 5 bases, with 7 bases between them. Germline values: CDR1 LNHNV, CDR2 YYDKDF (reference sequence). As DNA, the CDR3 is TGTGCCACCAGCAGACCACCGGACAATGAGCAGTTCTTC. This codes for CATSRPPDNEQFF.

V usage is TRBV7-2 and J usage is TRBJ2-1, with a tentative D call TRBD2 (5 bases). V shed 5 bases and J shed 3 bases, with 14 bases lying between them. This CDR3 has 15 residues. Germline CDR1 is SGHTA and CDR2 is FQGNSA. CDR3 DNA sequence: TGTGCCAGCAGCACGAGGGCTAGCTACTACAATGAGCAGTTCTTC. Protein sequence: CASSTRASYYNEQFF.

The rearrangement links TRBV7-7 to TRBJ1-5; TRBD1 agrees at 8 bases. J lost 0 bases, V lost 6 bases, and 19 bases had no gene match. Germline loops: CDR1 SSHAT, CDR2 FNYEAQ (reference sequence). The CDR3 sequence is 20 residues long. Written as DNA, the CDR3 is TGTGCCAGCAGTTTATCCCCCGGGACAGGAGGTGGGTTTAGCAATCAGCCCCAGCATTTT. This translates into CASSLSPGTGGGFSNQPQHF.

This sequence joins TRBV3-1 (or the pseudogene TRBV3-2) and TRBJ1-2, with 8 bases fitting TRBD1. This CDR3 comprises 16 residues. The germline gives CDR1 LGHDT, CDR2 YNNKEL (reference sequence). J was trimmed by 3 bases and V by 1 base; bases with no gene match: 7. DNA of the CDR3: TGTGCCAGCAGCCAAGCCGAAGACAGGGGCTACTATGGCTACACCTTC. It codes for CASSQAEDRGYYGYTF.

The chain uses TRBV28 and TRBJ1-5, with D tentatively TRBD1 (6 bases). CDR1 MDHEN and CDR2 SYDVKM come from the germline V gene. This CDR3 region has 14 residues. Trimming removed 5 bases at V and 2 bases at J, with 10 bases between. The CDR3 here is CASSRGGGNQPQHF. CDR3 coding DNA: TGTGCCAGCAGTCGAGGGGGGGGCAATCAGCCCCAGCATTTT.

The gene calls are TRBV30 and TRBJ1-5, with a possible D match to TRBD1 (6 bases). This CDR3 has 13 amino acids. Germline V lookup: CDR1 GTSNPN, CDR2 SVGIG (reference sequence). The germline V and J ends were trimmed by 4 bases and 6 bases, with 13 bases remaining between them. CDR3 sequence: CAWNRAGAQPQHF. DNA of the CDR3: TGTGCCTGGAACAGGGCAGGGGCTCAGCCCCAGCATTTT.